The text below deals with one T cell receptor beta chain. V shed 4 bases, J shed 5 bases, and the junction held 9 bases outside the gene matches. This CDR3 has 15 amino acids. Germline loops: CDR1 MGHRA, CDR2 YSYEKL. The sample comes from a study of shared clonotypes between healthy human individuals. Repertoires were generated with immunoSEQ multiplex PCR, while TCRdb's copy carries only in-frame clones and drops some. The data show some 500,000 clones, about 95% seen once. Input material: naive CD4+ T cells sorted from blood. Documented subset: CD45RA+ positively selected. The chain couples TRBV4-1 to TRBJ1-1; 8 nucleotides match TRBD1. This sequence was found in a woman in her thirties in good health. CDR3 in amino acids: CASSRPQGARTEAFF. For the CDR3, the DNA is TGCGCCAGCAGCCGACCTCAGGGGGCGCGGACTGAAGCTTTCTTT.